The rows below give T cell receptor beta chains drawn from one sample of a study of blood T cell repertoires in COVID-19. Some clones are missing from TCRdb's copy, which holds only in-frame ones; the method was immunoSEQ multiplex PCR. The profile shows tens of thousands of clones, 88% of them singletons. The material sequenced was peripheral blood. Receptor source: a human donor in a cohort sampled during active COVID-19. The donor label of this sample is uncertain. CDR3s include the opening cysteine and the closing phenylalanine or tryptophan. Each record gives: V gene, D gene, J gene, clone size, CDR3 DNA, CDR3 protein. D genes are given only for firm matches. Size values are once, few and many counts, or a class for expanded clones, and some rows have none.

V gene: TRBV10-1; D gene: NA; J gene: TRBJ2-7; clone size: NA; CDR3 DNA: TGCGCCAGCAGTGACGAAGGGCGGGCCCCCTACGAGCAGTACTTC; CDR3 protein: CASSDEGRAPYEQYF
V gene: TRBV10-3; D gene: NA; J gene: TRBJ2-2; clone size: NA; CDR3 DNA: TGTGCCATCAGTGAGGCGGGAACCTCCACCGGGGAGCTGTTTTTT; CDR3 protein: CAISEAGTSTGELFF
V gene: TRBV4-2; D gene: NA; J gene: TRBJ2-7; clone size: few; CDR3 DNA: TGTGCCAGCAGCCAAGATGGCGCTGCAGGCCCATCCTTC; CDR3 protein: CASSQDGAAGPSF
V gene: TRBV5-8; D gene: TRBD2; J gene: TRBJ2-5; clone size: NA; CDR3 DNA: TGTGCCAGCACCTCGCGTAGCGGGACCCAAGAGACCCAGTACTTC; CDR3 protein: CASTSRSGTQETQYF
V gene: TRBV6-5; D gene: TRBD1; J gene: TRBJ1-5; clone size: once; CDR3 DNA: TGTGCCAGCAGTAGGACAGGGGAGAACAATCAGCCCCAGCATTTT; CDR3 protein: CASSRTGENNQPQHF
V gene: TRBV7-8; D gene: NA; J gene: TRBJ2-2; clone size: once; CDR3 DNA: TGTGCCAGCAGCTTACGAGGGCGCGTCACCGGGGAGCTGTTTTTT; CDR3 protein: CASSLRGRVTGELFF
V gene: TRBV20-1; D gene: NA; J gene: TRBJ2-1; clone size: NA; CDR3 DNA: TGCAGTGCTCGAAACTATGAGCAGTTCTTC; CDR3 protein: CSARNYEQFF
V gene: TRBV18; D gene: NA; J gene: TRBJ1-1; clone size: NA; CDR3 DNA: TGTGCCAGCTCATCTAGGTTGAACACTGAAGCTTTCTTT; CDR3 protein: CASSSRLNTEAFF
V gene: TRBV2; D gene: TRBD2; J gene: TRBJ2-1; clone size: NA; CDR3 DNA: TGTGCCAGCAGGGACGCCTGGACTAGCGAGTACAATGAGCAGTTCTTC; CDR3 protein: CASRDAWTSEYNEQFF
V gene: TRBV6-4; D gene: TRBD1; J gene: TRBJ1-5; clone size: NA; CDR3 DNA: TGTGCCAGCAGTGACAACGGAGATGGTAGGACAGGGTATATTCAGCCCCAGCATTTT; CDR3 protein: CASSDNGDGRTGYIQPQHF
V gene: TRBV12-3/TRBV12-4; D gene: NA; J gene: TRBJ2-1; clone size: NA; CDR3 DNA: TGTGCCAGCCGTGGCGAGGAGGGGCAGTTCTTC; CDR3 protein: CASRGEEGQFF
V gene: TRBV19; D gene: TRBD1; J gene: TRBJ1-6; clone size: once; CDR3 DNA: TGTGCCAGTAGCCCCCGGACAGGTTCAGGTTCACCCCTCCACTTT; CDR3 protein: CASSPRTGSGSPLHF
V gene: TRBV19; D gene: NA; J gene: TRBJ1-6; clone size: few; CDR3 DNA: TGTGCCAGTAGTATACGGGCGGGGAGCAATTCACCCCTCCACTTT; CDR3 protein: CASSIRAGSNSPLHF
V gene: TRBV6-5; D gene: NA; J gene: TRBJ2-1; clone size: NA; CDR3 DNA: TGTGCCAGCAGACCCACAGGCCTGTACAATGAGCAGTTCTTC; CDR3 protein: CASRPTGLYNEQFF
V gene: TRBV6-5; D gene: NA; J gene: TRBJ1-2; clone size: NA; CDR3 DNA: TGTGCCAGCAGCAAGGACAGTTACTATGGCTACACCTTC; CDR3 protein: CASSKDSYYGYTF
V gene: TRBV7-2; D gene: TRBD2; J gene: TRBJ2-3; clone size: NA; CDR3 DNA: TGTGCCAGCAGCCCCGTGGCGGGAGGGCAGTTTCATTTT; CDR3 protein: CASSPVAGGQFHF
V gene: TRBV5-1; D gene: TRBD1; J gene: TRBJ2-6; clone size: NA; CDR3 DNA: TGCGCCAGCAGCTCCAGGGGGACAGTCTCGGCCAACGTCCTGACTTTC; CDR3 protein: CASSSRGTVSANVLTF
V gene: TRBV19; D gene: NA; J gene: TRBJ1-2; clone size: NA; CDR3 DNA: TGTGCCAGTAGTGACCACCGCCGGGGTAACTATGGCTACACCTTC; CDR3 protein: CASSDHRRGNYGYTF
V gene: TRBV5-4; D gene: TRBD2; J gene: TRBJ2-5; clone size: NA; CDR3 DNA: TGTGCCCACTCTCGGGGGGAGATGCAAGAGACCCAGTACTTC; CDR3 protein: CAHSRGEMQETQYF
V gene: TRBV7-3; D gene: NA; J gene: TRBJ1-1; clone size: NA; CDR3 DNA: TGTGCCAGCAGCTTACCAGGCATGAACACTGAAGCTTTCTTT; CDR3 protein: CASSLPGMNTEAFF
V gene: TRBV6-5; D gene: TRBD1; J gene: TRBJ2-7; clone size: NA; CDR3 DNA: TGTGCCAGCAGTTCCCAGACAGGGAGCTACGAGCAGTACTTC; CDR3 protein: CASSSQTGSYEQYF
V gene: TRBV12-3/TRBV12-4; D gene: NA; J gene: TRBJ2-1; clone size: NA; CDR3 DNA: TGTGCCAGCCAGCCGGGGGAGTGGGATGAGCAGTTCTTC; CDR3 protein: CASQPGEWDEQFF
V gene: TRBV11-3; D gene: NA; J gene: TRBJ2-3; clone size: NA; CDR3 DNA: TGTGCCAGCAGCGCGGGACCGGGCACAGATACGCAGTATTTT; CDR3 protein: CASSAGPGTDTQYF
V gene: TRBV10-3; D gene: NA; J gene: TRBJ1-5; clone size: NA; CDR3 DNA: TGTGCCATCAGTGAGTCGGCGGGGGAGGGGATCGGCCAGCCCCAGCATTTT; CDR3 protein: CAISESAGEGIGQPQHF
V gene: TRBV7-2; D gene: NA; J gene: TRBJ2-2; clone size: NA; CDR3 DNA: TGTGCCAGCAGCTTAACAAGAAGATTTACCGGGGAGCTGTTTTTT; CDR3 protein: CASSLTRRFTGELFF
V gene: TRBV3-1/TRBV3-2; D gene: TRBD2; J gene: TRBJ2-7; clone size: NA; CDR3 DNA: TGTGCCAGCAGCCAAGCTAGCGGGTACGAGCAGTACTTC; CDR3 protein: CASSQASGYEQYF
V gene: TRBV29-1; D gene: TRBD2; J gene: TRBJ2-7; clone size: NA; CDR3 DNA: TGCAGCGGGACTAGCGGGGAGTACGAGCAGTACTTC; CDR3 protein: CSGTSGEYEQYF